The TCR beta chain described here comes from a study of CD8+ T cells in alopecia areata. Study-level information: Twice daily, treated patients received 5 to 10 mg of oral tofacitinib. Whole-study results and caveats: Many expanded lesional clones remained in scalp and blood on tofacitinib.

The CDR3 sequence is 15 residues long. V lost 3 bases and J lost 2, with 11 bases in between. CDR1 and CDR2 (germline): MGHDK, SYGVNS. Once RNA had been extracted, it was reverse transcribed into cDNA to act as the sequencing template. TCRdb's copy holds only in-frame clones and misses some; the assay was immunoSEQ multiplex PCR. The sample contains 95,000 to 100,000 clones, approximately 63% of which appear only once. Documented treatment: oral pan-JAK inhibitor, 5-10 mg twice daily. Samples from alopecia areata patients were lesional scalp punch biopsies and peripheral blood. Worth noting for this clone: As yet, its antigen is unknown.

The material sequenced was CD8+ T cells sorted from blood, taken at approximately week 60, from a patient treated with tofacitinib. The receptor comes from a human donor with alopecia areata. This sequence joins TRBV25-1 and TRBJ1-5, with D perhaps matching TRBD1 (5 bases). The CDR3 DNA reads as TGTGCCAGCAGTGAGTCGTCGGGGGGCAATCAGCCCCAGCATTTT. Protein product: CASSESSGGNQPQHF.